One sample yielded the 10 T cell receptor beta chains listed below, sequenced in a study of naive and memory T cell subsets. An equimolar mix of two oligonucleotides served as the beta constant-region primer for TRBC1 and TRBC2. Each CDR3 protein gets one entry after TCRdb re-called the UMI-ligation and nested PCR reads with MiXCR. Among around 90,000 distinct CDR3 sequences listed, 7% to 8% were seen once. Sequenced: central memory CD4+ T cells from blood. The receptors shown here come from a human donor in good health.

This clonotype turned up a few times. The chain's CDR3 is CASSQAAGSLNEQYF. CDR3 coding DNA: TGCGCCAGCAGCCAAGCAGCGGGATCCTTGAACGAGCAGTACTTC. The chain carries TRBV4-1 and TRBJ2-7; TRBD2 agrees at 7 bases. Germline V gene data show CDR1 as MGHRA and CDR2 as YSYEKL. The CDR3 consists of 15 residues. V shed 1 base, J shed 5 bases, and the junction held 8 bases outside the gene matches.

This clonotype was found a few times. CDR3 in DNA: TGTGCCAGCAGCGTACGGGCAGGTGCAGATACGCAGTATTTT. This gives the protein CASSVRAGADTQYF. The rearrangement uses TRBV9 and TRBJ2-3; no clear D gene. Deletions cut 1 base from V and 4 bases from J, with 10 bases between. This CDR3 has 14 amino acids. Germline V lookup: CDR1 SGDLS, CDR2 YYNGEE.

DNA of the CDR3: TGTGCCAGCAGCCAGCGGCTAGCGGGGGGGCGGAATGAGCAGTTCTTC. It encodes CASSQRLAGGRNEQFF. The chain recombines TRBV7-2 with TRBJ2-1, with 12 bases that match TRBD2. CDR1 is SGHTA and CDR2 is FQGNSA in the germline V gene. J lost 7 bases, V lost 5 bases, and 9 bases had no gene match. This CDR3 is built from 16 residues. The full variable domain, rest sourced from reference TRBV7-2 and TRBJ2-1, is GAGVSQSPSNKVTEKGKDVELRCDPISGHTALYWYRQSLGQGLEFLIYFQGNSAPDKSGLPSDRFSAERTGGSVSTLTIQRTQQEDSAVYLCASSQRLAGGRNEQFFGPGTRLTVL.

The V and J genes are TRBV11-1 and TRBJ2-7; perhaps D is TRBD1 or TRBD2 (6 bases each). This CDR3 has 14 amino acids. From germline, CDR1 is SGHAT and CDR2 FQDESV (reference sequence). V shed 3 bases and J shed 6 bases, with 15 bases lying between them. The CDR3 loop is CASSFSGEVGEQYF. CDR3 in DNA: TGTGCCAGCAGCTTTTCAGGGGAGGTTGGCGAGCAGTACTTC.

This clonotype was seen only a few times. CDR3: CATSKPRTSGLYGPTSEQFF. CDR3 nucleotides: TGTGCCACCAGCAAGCCAAGGACTAGCGGCCTCTACGGCCCCACTAGTGAGCAGTTCTTC. This rearrangement joins TRBV15 to TRBJ2-1; TRBD2 matches at 10 bases. J lost 9 bases, V lost 4 bases, and 24 bases had no gene match. This CDR3 region has 20 residues. Germline V CDR1 and CDR2: LNHNV, YYDKDF (reference sequence).

The chain uses TRBV13 and TRBJ1-4, with D possibly being TRBD1 (5 bases). V was shortened by 5 bases and J by 8 bases, with 15 bases between the two germline ends. The CDR3 is made up of 14 amino acids. Germline-derived CDR1 and CDR2 are PRHDT and FYEKMQ (reference sequence). CDR3 region: CASSGGRIGEKLFF. For the CDR3, the DNA is TGTGCCAGCAGCGGGGGGAGGATTGGAGAAAAACTGTTTTTT.

This clonotype was counted at least ten times. This rearrangement joins TRBV6-5 to TRBJ1-4; 7 bases are a match to TRBD1. This CDR3 has 16 amino acids. In germline, CDR1 is MNHEY, CDR2 SVGAGI. J was trimmed by 1 base and V by 7 bases; bases with no gene match: 9. CDR3: CASKRQGGGTNEKLFF. DNA of the CDR3: TGTGCCAGCAAAAGACAGGGAGGCGGAACTAATGAAAAACTGTTTTTT.

Many counts were recorded for this clonotype. The chain is built from TRBV20-1 and TRBJ1-5, with TRBD1 identical over 7 bases. With V trimmed by 5 bases and J by 2 bases, 6 bases remained unmatched. The CDR3 is 14 amino acids. CDR1 and CDR2 from the germline V gene are DFQATT and SNEGSKA (reference sequence). Here the CDR3 reads CSAFDREGNQPQHF. The DNA of the CDR3 is TGCAGTGCTTTCGACAGGGAGGGCAATCAGCCCCAGCATTTT.

CDR3 nucleotides: TGTGCCAGCAGCCAAGGTGAGGGATCGGACGAGCAGTACTTC. Amino acids: CASSQGEGSDEQYF. V gene TRBV4-2 combines with J gene TRBJ2-7; TRBD2 might be the D (5 bases). The CDR3 sequence is 14 residues long. CDR1 LGHNA and CDR2 YNFKEQ come from the germline V gene. The V gene lost 1 base and the J gene lost 5 bases, with 12 bases spanning the gap.

This clonotype was seen many times. The V gene is TRBV4-1, the J gene TRBJ2-5; D perhaps matches TRBD1 (5 bases). The CDR3 length is 14 residues. V lost 2 bases, J lost 7 bases, and 14 bases lay in between. The germline gives CDR1 MGHRA, CDR2 YSYEKL. CDR3 protein: CASSQTGSQGTQYF. CDR3 DNA sequence: TGCGCCAGCAGCCAAACAGGCTCCCAGGGGACCCAGTACTTC.